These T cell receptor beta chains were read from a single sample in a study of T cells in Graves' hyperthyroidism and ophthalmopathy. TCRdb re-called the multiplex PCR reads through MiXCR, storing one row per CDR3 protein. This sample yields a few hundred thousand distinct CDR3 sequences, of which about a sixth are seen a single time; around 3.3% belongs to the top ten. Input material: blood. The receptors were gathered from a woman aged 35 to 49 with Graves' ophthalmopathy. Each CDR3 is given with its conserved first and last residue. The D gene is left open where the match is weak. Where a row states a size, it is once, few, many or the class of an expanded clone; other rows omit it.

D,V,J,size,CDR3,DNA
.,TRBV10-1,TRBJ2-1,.,CASSPAGRNEQFF,TGCGCCAGCAGCCCCGCAGGGAGGAATGAGCAGTTCTTC
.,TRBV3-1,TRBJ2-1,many,CASSQDGRELYNEQFF,TGTGCCAGCAGCCAAGATGGCAGGGAGCTTTACAATGAGCAGTTCTTC
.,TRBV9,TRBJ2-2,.,CASSEGSGLPGTGELFF,TGTGCCAGCAGCGAGGGCTCAGGACTACCGGGGACCGGGGAGCTGTTTTTT
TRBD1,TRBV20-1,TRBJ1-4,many,CSASGTGGGEKLFF,TGCAGTGCTAGCGGGACAGGGGGCGGCGAAAAACTGTTTTTT
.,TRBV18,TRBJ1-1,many,CASSPPTGVNTEAFF,TGTGCCAGCTCACCACCGACAGGAGTGAACACTGAAGCTTTCTTT
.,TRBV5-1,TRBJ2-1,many,CASSLARGSPYNEQFF,TGCGCCAGCAGCTTGGCACGCGGGTCCCCATACAATGAGCAGTTCTTC
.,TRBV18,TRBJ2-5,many,CASSPYREEAETQYF,TGTGCCAGCTCACCTTACCGGGAAGAGGCAGAGACCCAGTACTTC
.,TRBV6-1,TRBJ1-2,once,CASSVGRDSPGYTF,TGTGCCAGCAGTGTGGGCAGGGACTCCCCTGGCTACACCTTC
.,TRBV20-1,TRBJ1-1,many,CSARDTGISTEAFF,TGCAGTGCTAGAGATACAGGGATTAGCACTGAAGCTTTCTTT
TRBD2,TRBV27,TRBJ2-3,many,CASRLLAGGVTDTQYF,TGTGCCAGCAGGCTCTTAGCGGGAGGTGTCACAGATACGCAGTATTTT